This passage covers 30 T cell receptor beta chains from one sample sequenced in a study of blood T cells in healthy people across ages. Together with a sample-barcoded 5' primer, a J-beta primer mix was included in a second PCR lasting roughly 6 to 12 cycles. TCRdb passed the 5' RACE reads through MiXCR, listing each CDR3 protein once. Of about 570,000 distinct CDR3 sequences listed, about 27% are singletons. The sample was also reused in another study, on T cells of mothers and their children.

Sequenced: blood. The receptors derive from a boy under 10 years old in good health.

This clonotype was observed a handful of times. At one end the junction does not follow the germline gene, possibly because of a read error. The chain couples TRBV12-3 or TRBV12-4 to TRBJ1-4; no firm D call. The CDR3 extends over 16 amino acids. The CDR3, as DNA: TGTGCCAGCAGTTTCAGTTTATGGGCCGGGGATGAAGAACTGTTTTTT. It yields the protein CASSFSLWAGDEELFF.

This clonotype was observed a handful of times. The rearrangement links TRBV19 to TRBJ2-7; D perhaps matches TRBD1 (5 bases). CDR1 is LNHDA, CDR2 SQIVND, per germline (reference sequence). V lost 4 bases to trimming and J lost 6 bases, with 13 bases between them. This CDR3 spans 13 amino acids. The CDR3 loop is CASSTQTALEQYF. Here the CDR3 DNA reads TGTGCCAGTAGTACGCAGACAGCCCTCGAGCAGTACTTC.

This clonotype was seen just once. One junction end does not reproduce the germline sequence, and a read error may be involved. The chain combines TRBV7-7 with TRBJ2-2, with D possibly being TRBD2 (6 bases). The germline gives CDR1 SSHAT, CDR2 FNYEAQ (reference sequence). The CDR3 loop spans 15 amino acids. As DNA, the CDR3 is TGTGCTAGCAGCCGGGGACTGGGAAACACCGGGGAGCTGTTTTTT. This encodes CASSRGLGNTGELFF. Looking up the rest from reference TRBV7-7 and TRBJ2-2 gives the full variable domain: GAGVSQSPRYKVTKRGQDVTLRCDPISSHATLYWYQQALGQGPEFLTYFNYEAQPDKSGLPSDRFSAERPEGSISTLTIQRTEQRDSAMYRCASSRGLGNTGELFFGEGSRLTVL.

The V gene is TRBV12-3 or TRBV12-4, the J gene TRBJ1-1; D gene ambiguous. The CDR3 spans 16 residues. With 5 bases removed from V and 9 bases from J, the gap between germline ends came to 25 bases. The CDR3 protein is CASSPSSNSRRIQAFF. The CDR3 DNA is TGTGCCAGCAGTCCTTCATCCAATTCGCGAAGGATCCAAGCTTTCTTT.

This clonotype was seen only a few times. The chain joins TRBV7-9 to TRBJ2-5; D might be TRBD1 (7 bases). This CDR3 spans 15 amino acids. Germline-derived CDR1 and CDR2 are SEHNR and FQNEAQ (reference sequence). The V and J ends lost 4 bases and 5 bases respectively, with 17 bases between them. DNA for the CDR3: TGTGCCAGCAGCTCCACTGGAGGGGGCTTCGAGACCCAGTACTTC. Residues: CASSSTGGGFETQYF.

The J gene is TRBJ2-7, the V gene TRBV29-1; TRBD1 is a possible D gene (6 bases). V shed 5 bases and J shed 2 bases, with 16 bases lying between them. Germline assignment: CDR1 SQVTM and CDR2 ANQGSEA. The CDR3 has 14 residues. The CDR3 nucleotides are TGCAGCGTTATCTCAGGGGACCTACCCTACGAGCAGTACTTC. Its protein is CSVISGDLPYEQYF.

The V call is TRBV20-1, the J call TRBJ2-7, with D maybe TRBD2 (5 bases). CDR1 is DFQATT, CDR2 SNEGSKA, per germline (reference sequence). Trimming left V 0 bases short and J 0 bases short, with 12 bases between. CDR3 length: 15 residues. The CDR3 loop reads CSAREGSVPSYEQYF. CDR3 coding DNA: TGCAGTGCTAGAGAAGGTAGCGTTCCCTCCTACGAGCAGTACTTC.

This clonotype was detected only a few times. V is TRBV27 and J is TRBJ2-1, with D tentatively TRBD2 (6 bases). The J call could be wrong; TRBJ2-7 is a better fit for the DNA end. This CDR3 is 15 amino acids long. The germline V gene has CDR1 MNHEY and CDR2 SMNVEV (reference sequence). The CDR3 DNA reads as TGTGCCAGCAGTCTTGACCCGACTAGGATGAACGAGCAGTACTTC. Protein product: CASSLDPTRMNEQYF.

The rearrangement joins TRBV5-1 to TRBJ2-3; D call uncertain. The CDR3 is 12 residues long. V lost 1 base to trimming and J lost 10 bases, with 10 bases between them. In germline, CDR1 is SGHRS, CDR2 YFSETQ. CDR3 DNA: TGCGCCAGCAGCTTGTCGGGTCAGGCGCAGTATTTT. Protein sequence: CASSLSGQAQYF.

This clonotype was found a few times. V gene TRBV6-6 combines with J gene TRBJ2-5; D gene uncertain. The CDR3 consists of 16 residues. Between the trimmed V and J ends, which lost 2 bases and 0 bases, there was a span of 13 bases. Per germline, CDR1 MNHNY and CDR2 SVGAGI (reference sequence). The CDR3 loop is CASSYPSWSDQETQYF. Written as DNA, the CDR3 is TGTGCCAGCAGTTACCCATCATGGAGCGACCAAGAGACCCAGTACTTC.

This clonotype was seen repeatedly, ten times or more. In nucleotides, the CDR3 is TGTGCCAGCAGTGTCCGACAGGCAACTAATGAAAAACTGTTTTTT. This codes for CASSVRQATNEKLFF. The chain is built from TRBV25-1 and TRBJ1-4, with a possible D match to TRBD1 (6 bases). This CDR3 has 15 residues. Trimming took off 4 bases at V and 0 bases at J, with 9 bases between the two ends. Germline CDR1 reads MGHDK; CDR2 reads SYGVNS.

This clonotype was detected a few times. The rearrangement uses TRBV12-3 or TRBV12-4 and TRBJ1-5; tentative D call: TRBD1 (6 bases). The CDR3 is 18 amino acids. The V end lost 5 bases, the J end lost 5 bases, and 25 bases lay between the germline ends. The CDR3 loop is CASSRGGLGPIEDQPQHF. The DNA of the CDR3 is TGTGCCAGCAGTCGCGGGGGGCTGGGGCCGATTGAGGATCAGCCCCAGCATTTT.

This clonotype came up a few times. The J gene is TRBJ1-1, the V gene TRBV20-1; a weak D match, TRBD1 (6 bases). Germline assignment: CDR1 DFQATT and CDR2 SNEGSKA (reference sequence). The CDR3 has 15 amino acids. Deletions cut 0 bases from V and 6 bases from J, with 17 bases between. The CDR3 sequence: CSARDPGARVSEAFF. In DNA form, the CDR3 reads TGCAGTGCTAGAGATCCGGGGGCGCGAGTATCTGAAGCTTTCTTT.

With regard to this clonotype: Germline is not matched at one junction end, which may reflect a read error. The chain uses TRBV12-3 or TRBV12-4 and TRBJ2-2, with D perhaps matching TRBD1 (6 bases). The CDR3 runs to 12 residues. This chain's CDR3 is CASGRDTEELFF. CDR3 sequence (DNA): TGTGCCAGTGGCAGGGACACCGAGGAGCTGTTTTTT.

This chain uses TRBV20-1 with TRBJ1-4; 8 bases are shared with TRBD1. Trimming cost V 5 bases and J 8 bases; bases outside gene matches: 7. The CDR3 is 13 amino acids. In germline, CDR1 is DFQATT, CDR2 SNEGSKA (reference sequence). This CDR3 reads CSAPDRAREKLFF. CDR3 bases: TGCAGTGCTCCGGACAGGGCGCGGGAAAAACTGTTTTTT.

CDR3 in DNA: TGTGCCAGCAGCTTAAGGAGGCGTACCTACGAGCAGTACTTC. As protein: CASSLRRRTYEQYF. This sequence joins TRBV11-2 and TRBJ2-7, with D possibly TRBD2 on 5 matching bases. Looked up from germline, CDR1 is SGHAT and CDR2 is FQNNGV. V lost 2 bases, J lost 2 bases, and 10 bases lay in between. The CDR3 runs to 14 residues.

The chain joins TRBV7-8 to TRBJ2-4; D uncertain. Trimming took 5 bases from V and 5 from J, leaving 10 bases between them. The length of the CDR3 is 13 residues. Germline values: CDR1 SGHVS, CDR2 FQNEAQ. As DNA, the CDR3 is TGTGCCAGCAGCCCACGCCCTCAAAACATTCAGTACTTC. The encoded protein is CASSPRPQNIQYF.

The chain employs TRBV20-1 and TRBJ2-7; D unclear. Matching the DNA end better, TRBJ2-1 makes the J call doubtful. The CDR3 runs 16 residues. CDR1 and CDR2 from the germline V gene are DFQATT and SNEGSKA (reference sequence). In DNA form, the CDR3 reads TGCAGTGCTAGAGATCGCCGTAAGGTCTTCTACAATGAGCAGTTCTTC. It codes for CSARDRRKVFYNEQFF.

This clonotype was observed a handful of times. The V gene is TRBV5-1, the J gene TRBJ2-7, with no clear D. The CDR3 covers 16 residues. CDR1 is SGHRS and CDR2 is YFSETQ in the germline V gene. The ends were cut back, 3 bases at V and 0 bases at J, with 16 bases in the middle. The CDR3 coding sequence is TGCGCCAGCAGCTCACCAACAATCCCAGGCTCCTACGAGCAGTACTTC. Its translation: CASSSPTIPGSYEQYF.

This clonotype has a handful of counts. The chain couples TRBV28 to TRBJ2-7, with a possible D match to TRBD1 (6 bases). Germline CDR1 and CDR2: MDHEN and SYDVKM. This CDR3 region has 14 residues. V lost 2 bases, J lost 2 bases, and 10 bases lay in between. CDR3 in DNA: TGTGCCAGCAGTTTAGTCCAGGGGACCTACGAGCAGTACTTC. It codes for CASSLVQGTYEQYF.

This clonotype appeared a few times. The junction shows a germline mismatch at one end, possibly a read error. The chain couples TRBV6-2 or TRBV6-3 to TRBJ2-6; the match to TRBD2 covers 7 bases. Germline lookup yields CDR1 MNHEY and CDR2 SVGEGT. CDR3 length: 16 amino acids. The CDR3, as DNA: TGTGCCAGCAGTTGGAGGACTAGTGCTGGGGCCAGCGTCCTGACTTTC. Translation: CASSWRTSAGASVLTF.

J is TRBJ2-1 and V is TRBV29-1; 8 bases are a match to TRBD2. Trimming took 3 bases from V and 0 from J; bases not matched to a gene: 10. From germline, CDR1 is SQVTM and CDR2 ANQGSEA. This CDR3 region has 17 residues. The DNA for the CDR3 is TGCAGCGTTGAGGAGGGGCTAGCGGGCAGCTCCTACAATGAGCAGTTCTTC. Its protein product is CSVEEGLAGSSYNEQFF.

This chain joins TRBV21-1 and TRBJ2-7; the table's TRBD2 call for D was not verified on the DNA. TRBV21-1 is tagged as a pseudogene. This CDR3 contains 16 residues. The CDR3 sequence is CASSKVARTPTYEQYF. In DNA, the CDR3 is TGTGCCAGCAGCAAAGTCGCCCGGACTCCAACCTACGAGCAGTACTTC.

V usage is TRBV29-1 and J usage is TRBJ1-1, with D tentatively TRBD1 (5 bases). Trimming pared 5 bases from V and 6 bases from J, leaving 13 bases between. In germline, CDR1 is SQVTM, CDR2 ANQGSEA. This CDR3 spans 12 amino acids. The CDR3 DNA is TGCAGCGTTATGGTGGTGACAGCTGAAGCTTTCTTT. This sequence encodes CSVMVVTAEAFF.

This sequence joins TRBV6-2 or TRBV6-3 and TRBJ1-2; D possibly corresponds to TRBD1 (6 bases). Germline V gene sequence: CDR1 MNHEY, CDR2 SVGEGT. The length of the CDR3 is 15 residues. V gave up 6 bases and J gave up 1 base, with 15 bases separating them. CDR3 residues: CASRGGTRRNYGYTF. The CDR3 DNA reads as TGTGCCAGCAGGGGGGGGACACGGCGTAACTATGGCTACACCTTC.

This chain joins TRBV11-2 and TRBJ2-5; D may be TRBD2 (6 bases). The end of the DNA fits TRBJ2-1 better, so the J call may be wrong. Germline CDR1 and CDR2: SGHAT and FQNNGV. The CDR3 extends over 12 amino acids. CDR3 residues: CASTIPGGEQFF. The CDR3 bases are TGTGCCAGCACCATTCCCGGGGGTGAGCAGTTCTTC.

This chain connects TRBV6-1 to TRBJ2-3, with D unresolved. This CDR3 spans 13 amino acids. Trimming stripped 1 base from V and 4 bases from J, with 6 bases between. Looked up from germline, CDR1 is MNHNS and CDR2 is SASEGT. CDR3 protein: CASSEDRADTQYF. Here the CDR3 DNA reads TGTGCCAGCAGTGAAGATCGTGCAGATACGCAGTATTTT.

V gene TRBV7-3 combines with J gene TRBJ2-3; no firm D call. The germline V and J ends were trimmed by 9 bases and 2 bases, with 18 bases remaining between them. The CDR3 spans 15 residues. The V gene's germline CDR1 is SGHTA and CDR2 FQGTGA. CDR3 region: CARLTQRHLTDTQYF. CDR3 nucleotide sequence: TGTGCCAGACTTACTCAGCGACACCTCACAGATACGCAGTATTTT.

The gene calls are TRBV2 and TRBJ2-1; 10 nucleotides agree with TRBD2. The CDR3 contains 16 residues. The germline V gene has CDR1 SNHLY and CDR2 FYNNEI. Trimming cost V 1 base and J 9 bases; bases outside gene matches: 9. CDR3 nucleotide sequence: TGTGCCAGCAGTGAAGAAGCCTCACTAGCGGGGATTGAGCAGTTCTTC. Translated, it gives CASSEEASLAGIEQFF.

This clonotype occurred a few times. The chain joins TRBV7-6 to TRBJ1-2; D may be TRBD1 (6 bases). V was cut by 1 base and J by 5 bases, with 17 bases left in between. The CDR3 loop spans 16 amino acids. The germline gives CDR1 SGHVS, CDR2 FNYEAQ. The CDR3 loop is CASSLVGLSDRYGYTF. In DNA form, the CDR3 reads TGTGCCAGCAGCTTAGTGGGTTTGTCGGACAGATATGGCTACACCTTC.